The sequence of this T cell receptor (beta chain) was determined in a study of T-cell memory formation after mild COVID-19. One entry per CDR3 protein, called by TCRdb with MiXCR from the 5' RACE reads. The table has hundreds of thousands of distinct CDR3 sequences, 18% seen once. V was clipped by 1 base and J by 8 bases; unmatched bases: 8. The CDR3 runs to 16 residues. Germline CDR1 and CDR2: WSHSY and SAAADI. Sequencing was done on a sample of PBMCs or a T cell subset sorted from them (not recorded which). The chain links TRBV10-2 to TRBJ2-1; 10 bases agree with TRBD2. The receptor's source is an adult woman who had mild COVID-19 (a few samples of this study predate the infection). Cell type and time point are not known. The CDR3 protein is CASSEWGASGSHEQFF. The CDR3, as DNA: TGCGCCAGCAGTGAGTGGGGGGCTAGCGGGAGCCATGAGCAGTTCTTC.